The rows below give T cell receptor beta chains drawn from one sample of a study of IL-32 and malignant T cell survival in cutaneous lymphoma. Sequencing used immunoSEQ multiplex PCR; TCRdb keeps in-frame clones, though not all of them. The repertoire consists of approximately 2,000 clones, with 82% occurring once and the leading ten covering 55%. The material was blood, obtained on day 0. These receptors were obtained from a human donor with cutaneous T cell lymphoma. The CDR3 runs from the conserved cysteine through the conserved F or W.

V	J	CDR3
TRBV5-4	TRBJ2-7	CASSLGTGGVYEQYF
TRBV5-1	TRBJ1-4	CASSLPGGDNEKLFF
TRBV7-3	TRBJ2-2	CASSPWTGTGELFF
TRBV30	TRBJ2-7	CAWSVVFGTGAHEQYF
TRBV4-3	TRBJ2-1	CASSQYPGEQFF
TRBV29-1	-	CSVEGTGHTRELFF
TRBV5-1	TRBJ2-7	CASSQRTGREQYF
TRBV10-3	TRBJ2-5	CAISESWSISIETQYF
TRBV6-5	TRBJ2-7	CASSFLASSYEQYF
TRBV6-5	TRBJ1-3	CASSAGTPGNTIYF
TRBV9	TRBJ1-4	CASSVAQGGEKLFF
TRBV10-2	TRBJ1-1	CASTLGVEAFF
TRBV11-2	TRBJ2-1	CASSLRTSVYNEQFF
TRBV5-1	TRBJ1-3	CASSLGDRVVSGNTIYF
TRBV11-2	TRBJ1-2	CASSHRTGRECTF
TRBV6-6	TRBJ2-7	CASSTAYYEQYF
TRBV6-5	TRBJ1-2	CASNRQDGYYGYTF
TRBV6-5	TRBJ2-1	CASSYSGGTNEQFF
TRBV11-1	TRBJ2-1	CASSLIGVGMSDEQFF
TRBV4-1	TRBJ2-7	CASSQETNYYEQYF
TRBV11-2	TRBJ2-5	CASSLVGGGFQETQYF
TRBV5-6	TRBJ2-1	CASSLVASDSIYNEQFF
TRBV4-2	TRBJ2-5	CASSAGSGAGETQYF
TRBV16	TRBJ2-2	CASAVGGFVGELFF
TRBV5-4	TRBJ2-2	CASSPDRVSGELFF
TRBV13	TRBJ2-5	CASSSTSGGGRETQYF
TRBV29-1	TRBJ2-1	CSVEGWTSGNEQFF
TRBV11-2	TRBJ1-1	CASSLGRGAEAFF
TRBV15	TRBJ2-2	CATSGQGNTGELFF
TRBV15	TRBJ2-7	CATSRVAPRTGVNEQYF
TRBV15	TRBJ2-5	CATSSLAGETQYF
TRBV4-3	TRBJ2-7	CASSQDGRDWSYEQYF
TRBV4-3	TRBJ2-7	CASSQRPSGESYEQYF
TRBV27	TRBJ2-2	CATKTRTGANTGELFF
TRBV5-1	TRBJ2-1	CASSLLGWDEQFF
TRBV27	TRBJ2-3	CASSLFPGPGDTQYF
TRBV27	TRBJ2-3	CASSSRRELTDTQYF
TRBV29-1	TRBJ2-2	CSVAGPGNTGELFF
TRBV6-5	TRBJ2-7	CASSYSTSEVF
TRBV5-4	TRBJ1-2	CASSPREGLQGYTF
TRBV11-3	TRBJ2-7	CASSLVTPYEQYF
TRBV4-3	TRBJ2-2	CASSQSTGVGTGELFF
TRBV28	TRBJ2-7	CASRVDRADDEQYF
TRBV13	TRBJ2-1	CASSTDGRAAYNEQFF
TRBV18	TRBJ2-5	CASSPGVAGDETQYF
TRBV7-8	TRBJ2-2	CASSRLGSGELFF
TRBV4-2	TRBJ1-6	CASSQDWGGRTYNSPLHF
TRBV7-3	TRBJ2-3	CASSLRGLAGATDTQYF